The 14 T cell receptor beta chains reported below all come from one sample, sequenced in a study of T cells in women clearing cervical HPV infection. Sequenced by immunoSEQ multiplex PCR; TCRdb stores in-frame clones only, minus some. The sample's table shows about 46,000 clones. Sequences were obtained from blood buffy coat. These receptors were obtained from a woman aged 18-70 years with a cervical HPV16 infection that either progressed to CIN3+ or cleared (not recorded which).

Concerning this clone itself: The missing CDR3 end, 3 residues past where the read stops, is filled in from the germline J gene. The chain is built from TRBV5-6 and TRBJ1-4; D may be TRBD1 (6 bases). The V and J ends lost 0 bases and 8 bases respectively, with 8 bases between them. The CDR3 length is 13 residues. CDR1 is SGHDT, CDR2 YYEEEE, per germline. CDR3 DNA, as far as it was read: TGTGCCAGCAGCTTGGGAGACAGGGAAAAA. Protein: CASSLGDREK. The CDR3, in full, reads CASSLGDREKLFF.

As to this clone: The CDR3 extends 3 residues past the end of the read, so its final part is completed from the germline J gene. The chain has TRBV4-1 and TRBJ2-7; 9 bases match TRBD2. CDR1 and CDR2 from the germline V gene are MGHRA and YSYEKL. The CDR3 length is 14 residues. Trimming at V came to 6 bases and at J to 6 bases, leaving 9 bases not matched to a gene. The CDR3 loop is CASRIAGESAEQYF. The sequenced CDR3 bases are TGCGCCAGCAGGATAGCGGGAGAGTCCGCCGAG.

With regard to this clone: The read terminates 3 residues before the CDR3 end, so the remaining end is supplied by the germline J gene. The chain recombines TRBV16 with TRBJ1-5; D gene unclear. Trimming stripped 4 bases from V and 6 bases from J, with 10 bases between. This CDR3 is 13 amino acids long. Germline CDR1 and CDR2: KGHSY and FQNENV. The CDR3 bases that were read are TGTGCCAGCAGCCCCCCCCCGGGTCAGCCC. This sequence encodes CASSPPPGQP. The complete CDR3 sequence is CASSPPPGQPQHF.

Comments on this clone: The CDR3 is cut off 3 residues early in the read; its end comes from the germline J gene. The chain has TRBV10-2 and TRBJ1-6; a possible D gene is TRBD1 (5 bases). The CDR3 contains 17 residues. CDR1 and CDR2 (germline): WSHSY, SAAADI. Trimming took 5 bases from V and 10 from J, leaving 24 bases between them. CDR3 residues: CASSRTNDGGLGSPLHF. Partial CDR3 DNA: TGCGCCAGCAGTCGTACAAACGACGGGGGTTTAGGGTCACCC.

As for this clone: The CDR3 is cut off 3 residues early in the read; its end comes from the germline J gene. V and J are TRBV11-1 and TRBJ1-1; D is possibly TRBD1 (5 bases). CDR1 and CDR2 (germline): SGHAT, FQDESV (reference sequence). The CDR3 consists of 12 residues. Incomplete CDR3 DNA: TGTGCCAGCAGCCGCGGACATACCTGG. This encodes CASSRGHTW. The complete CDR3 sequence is CASSRGHTWAFF.

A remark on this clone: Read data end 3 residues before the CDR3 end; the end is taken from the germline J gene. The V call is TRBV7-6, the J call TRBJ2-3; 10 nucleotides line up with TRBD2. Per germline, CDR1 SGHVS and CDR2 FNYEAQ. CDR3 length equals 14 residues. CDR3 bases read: TGTGCCAGCAGCCCAGCGGGAGGGGTAGGGCCG. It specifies CASSPAGGVGP. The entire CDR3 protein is CASSPAGGVGPQYF.

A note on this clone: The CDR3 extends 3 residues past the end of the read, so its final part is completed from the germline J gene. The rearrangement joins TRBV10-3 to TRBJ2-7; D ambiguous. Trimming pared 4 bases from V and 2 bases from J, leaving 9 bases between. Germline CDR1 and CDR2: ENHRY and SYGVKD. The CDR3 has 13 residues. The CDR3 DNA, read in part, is TGTGCCATCAGTGTATTAGAAGCCTACGAG. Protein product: CAISVLEAYE. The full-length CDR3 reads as CAISVLEAYEQYF.

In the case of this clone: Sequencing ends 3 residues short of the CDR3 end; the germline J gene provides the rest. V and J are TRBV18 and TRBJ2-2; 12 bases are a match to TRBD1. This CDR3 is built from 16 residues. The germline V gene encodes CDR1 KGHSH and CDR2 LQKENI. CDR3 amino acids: CASSTGTGGQGSPLFF. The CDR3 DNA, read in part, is TGTGCCAGCTCAACTGGGACAGGGGGCCAAGGTTCACCG.

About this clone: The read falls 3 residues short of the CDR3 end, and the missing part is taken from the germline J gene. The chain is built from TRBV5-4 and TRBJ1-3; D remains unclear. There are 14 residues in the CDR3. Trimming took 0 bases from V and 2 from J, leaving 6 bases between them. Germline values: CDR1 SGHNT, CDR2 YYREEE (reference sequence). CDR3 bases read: TGTGCCAGCAGCTTGGGGGCTACTGGAAACACC. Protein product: CASSLGATGNT. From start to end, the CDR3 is CASSLGATGNTIYF.

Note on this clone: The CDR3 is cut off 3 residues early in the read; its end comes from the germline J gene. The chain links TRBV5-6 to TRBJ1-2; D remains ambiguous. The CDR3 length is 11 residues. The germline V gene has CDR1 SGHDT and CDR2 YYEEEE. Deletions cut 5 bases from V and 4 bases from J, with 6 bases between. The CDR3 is CASSRLYGYTF. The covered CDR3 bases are TGTGCCAGCAGTCGTCTCTATGGC.

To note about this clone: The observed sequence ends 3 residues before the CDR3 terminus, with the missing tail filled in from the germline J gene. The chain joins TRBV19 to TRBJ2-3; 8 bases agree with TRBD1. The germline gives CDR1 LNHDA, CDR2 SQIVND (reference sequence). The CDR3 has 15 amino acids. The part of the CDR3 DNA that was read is TGTGCCAGTAGTCGACAGGGGTATAGCAATCAGCCG. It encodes CASSRQGYSNQP. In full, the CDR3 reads CASSRQGYSNQPQYF.

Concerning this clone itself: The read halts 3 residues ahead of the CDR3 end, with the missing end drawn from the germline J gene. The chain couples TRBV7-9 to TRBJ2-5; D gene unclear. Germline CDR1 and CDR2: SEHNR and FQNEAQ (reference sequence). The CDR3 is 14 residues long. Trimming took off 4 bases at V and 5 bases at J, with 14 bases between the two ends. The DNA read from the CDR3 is TGTGCCAGCAGCTCCCAGGTATTCAGCGAGACC. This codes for CASSSQVFSET. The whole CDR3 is CASSSQVFSETQYF.

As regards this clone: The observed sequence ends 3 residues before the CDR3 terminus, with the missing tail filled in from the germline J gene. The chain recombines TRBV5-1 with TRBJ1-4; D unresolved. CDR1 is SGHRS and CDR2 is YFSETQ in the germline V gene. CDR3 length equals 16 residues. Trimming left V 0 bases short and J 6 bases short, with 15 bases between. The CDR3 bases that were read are TGCGCCAGCAGCTTGGCCAGGTTGTCTCAAGATGAAAAA. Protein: CASSLARLSQDEK. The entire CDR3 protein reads CASSLARLSQDEKLFF. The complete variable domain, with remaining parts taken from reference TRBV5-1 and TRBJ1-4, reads KAGVTQTPRYLIKTRGQQVTLSCSPISGHRSVSWYQQTPGQGLQFLFEYFSETQRNKGNFPGRFSGRQFSNSRSEMNVSTLELGDSALYLCASSLARLSQDEKLFFGSGTQLSVL.

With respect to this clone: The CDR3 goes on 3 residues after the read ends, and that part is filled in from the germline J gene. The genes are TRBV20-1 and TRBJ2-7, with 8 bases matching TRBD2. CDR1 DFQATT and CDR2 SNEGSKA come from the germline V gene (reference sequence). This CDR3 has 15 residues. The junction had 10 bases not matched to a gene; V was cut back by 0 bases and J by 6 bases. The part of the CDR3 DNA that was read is TGCAGTGCTAGAGATCAGGGACTAGGACGTCTCGAG. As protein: CSARDQGLGRLE. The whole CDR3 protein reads CSARDQGLGRLEQYF.